The clone carrying this T cell receptor beta chain appeared once. This specimen belongs to a study of blood T cell repertoires in COVID-19. Study summary: Whether acute or convalescent, the COVID-19 samples came from the United States, Italy and Spain.

Produced via immunoSEQ multiplex PCR; TCRdb's table is partial and in-frame only. The data contain tens of thousands of clones, 70% to 85% of them singletons. In germline, CDR1 is LNHDA, CDR2 SQIVND (reference sequence). This CDR3 comprises 16 residues. Trimming cost V 4 bases and J 8 bases, with 20 bases left between them. The chain couples TRBV19 to TRBJ1-4; D might be TRBD1 (5 bases). Sequencing input: peripheral blood. The TCR originated in a man aged 55 to 69 with acute or convalescent COVID-19. CDR3 loop: CASSTYGGRGNEKLFF. In DNA, the CDR3 is TGTGCCAGTAGTACGTACGGGGGAAGGGGAAACGAAAAACTGTTTTTT.